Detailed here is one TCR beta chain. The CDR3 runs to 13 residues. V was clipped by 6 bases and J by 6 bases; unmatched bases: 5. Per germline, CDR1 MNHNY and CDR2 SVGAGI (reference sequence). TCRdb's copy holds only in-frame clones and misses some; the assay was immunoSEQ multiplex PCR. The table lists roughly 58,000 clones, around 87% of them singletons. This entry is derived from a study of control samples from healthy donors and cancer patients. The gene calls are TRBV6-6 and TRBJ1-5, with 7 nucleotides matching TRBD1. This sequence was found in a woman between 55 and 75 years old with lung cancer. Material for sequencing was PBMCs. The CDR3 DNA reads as TGTGCCAGCAGCCCTACAGGGGCTCAGCCCCAGCATTTT. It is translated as CASSPTGAQPQHF.